Listed below are T cell receptor beta chains from one sample, sequenced in a study of metastatic and nonmetastatic thyroid tumors. TCRdb re-clonotyped the PCR reads via MiXCR. The sample includes over 20,000 clones, roughly 25% of them seen just once. Source material: tumor tissue. These receptors all stem from a male donor with papillary thyroid cancer or a benign thyroid nodule (not recorded which). Some clones in this sample may be carry-over from other donors' samples. CDR3s include the opening cysteine and the closing phenylalanine or tryptophan. The order of the fields is D gene, clone size, J gene, V gene, CDR3 protein, CDR3 DNA. The D gene is left open where the match is weak. Clone size appears in some rows only: once, few, many, or a class for an expanded clone.

-,many,TRBJ1-2,TRBV5-1,CASSFGGALYGYTF,TGCGCCAGCAGCTTTGGTGGGGCCCTCTATGGCTACACCTTC
TRBD2,many,TRBJ2-3,TRBV10-3,CAISEWVAGATDTQYF,TGTGCCATCAGTGAGTGGGTAGCGGGAGCCACCGATACGCAGTATTTT
-,many,TRBJ2-2,TRBV15,CATSRQGDTGELFF,TGTGCCACCAGCAGGCAGGGTGACACCGGGGAGCTGTTTTTT
-,many,TRBJ2-3,TRBV6-2/TRBV6-3,CASSYPTFSPPGPSDTQYF,TGTGCCAGCAGTTACCCGACCTTTTCCCCGCCAGGTCCCTCAGATACGCAGTATTTT
TRBD2,many,TRBJ2-5,TRBV5-1,CASSFLGRAFRETQYF,TGCGCCAGCAGCTTTCTCGGGAGGGCCTTTAGGGAGACCCAGTACTTC
-,many,TRBJ1-3,TRBV12-3/TRBV12-4,CASSLRGPGISGNTIYF,TGTGCCAGCAGCCTGCGAGGCCCCGGGATTTCTGGAAACACCATATATTTT
-,many,TRBJ1-1,TRBV6-2/TRBV6-3,CASSYGPEGEAFF,TGTGCCAGCAGTTACGGCCCCGAGGGTGAAGCTTTCTTT
-,many,TRBJ2-5,TRBV19,CASSISRVETQYF,TGTGCCAGTAGTATCTCCAGGGTTGAGACCCAGTACTTC
-,once,TRBJ2-7,TRBV20-1,CSASPRGVPYEQYF,TGCAGTGCATCCCCTAGAGGGGTTCCCTACGAGCAGTACTTC
-,few,TRBJ1-1,TRBV6-1,CASIAMGTRTTEAFF,TGTGCCAGCATCGCCATGGGGACACGGACGACTGAAGCTTTCTTT
-,many,TRBJ2-5,TRBV7-9,CASSFTGRETQYF,TGTGCCAGCAGCTTTACAGGGCGAGAGACCCAGTACTTC
-,many,TRBJ2-6,TRBV15,CATSRDGGSGANVLTF,TGTGCCACCAGCAGAGATGGGGGGTCTGGGGCCAACGTCCTGACTTTC
-,many,TRBJ1-5,TRBV10-2,CASSSQGGGGQPQHF,TGCGCCAGCAGCTCTCAAGGAGGGGGGGGTCAGCCCCAGCATTTT
TRBD2,once,TRBJ2-1,TRBV11-2,CAICLQRGSYNEQFF,TGTGCCATCTGCTTACAGCGGGGTTCCTACAATGAGCAGTTCTTC
-,many,TRBJ2-1,TRBV6-5,CASSYSGDDEQLF,TGTGCCAGCAGTTACTCTGGGGACGATGAGCAGCTCTTC
-,many,TRBJ1-5,TRBV6-1,CARSVEGNQPQHF,TGTGCCCGCTCGGTGGAGGGCAATCAGCCCCAGCATTTT
-,many,TRBJ1-6,TRBV4-1,CASRDRAGNSPLHF,TGCGCCAGCAGGGATAGGGCTGGAAATTCACCCCTCCACTTT
TRBD2,many,TRBJ2-3,TRBV4-3,CASSQDKQREGSGDNTQYF,TGCGCCAGCAGCCAAGATAAGCAGCGGGAGGGCTCAGGGGATAATACGCAGTATTTT
-,many,TRBJ1-2,TRBV6-4,CASSDSAGYGYTF,TGTGCCAGCAGTGACTCAGCAGGCTATGGCTACACCTTC
TRBD1,few,TRBJ1-6,TRBV10-3,CAISEGKTGTGNSPLHF,TGTGCCATCAGTGAGGGTAAAACCGGGACAGGTAATTCACCCCTCCACTTT
TRBD2,few,TRBJ2-3,TRBV13,CASSGTGLSGADTQYF,TGTGCCAGCAGCGGGACGGGACTATCGGGAGCGGATACGCAGTATTTT
TRBD2,few,TRBJ2-2,TRBV6-1,CASSPGLAGVPGELFF,TGTGCCAGCAGTCCTGGACTAGCGGGAGTCCCCGGGGAGCTGTTTTTT
-,-,TRBJ2-3,TRBV5-1,CASSLMVSSTDTQYF,TGCGCCAGCAGCTTGATGGTCAGTAGCACAGATACGCAGTATTTT
TRBD1,-,TRBJ2-7,TRBV4-1,CASSQNRGYEQYF,TGCGCCAGCAGCCAGAACAGGGGTTACGAGCAGTACTTC
-,-,TRBJ2-2,TRBV9,CPSCVRESSAGELFF,TGTCCCAGCTGCGTCAGGGAATCGTCTGCCGGGGAGCTGTTTTTT
-,-,TRBJ2-7,TRBV7-2,CASRSNRAAYAQYF,TGTGCAAGCAGATCGAACAGGGCGGCGTACGCGCAGTACTTC
-,many,TRBJ2-3,TRBV11-2,CASSLVWALGDTQYF,TGTGCCAGCAGCTTAGTCTGGGCCCTCGGGGATACGCAGTATTTT
TRBD2,many,TRBJ2-3,TRBV20-1,CSARLAGGADTQYF,TGCAGTGCTAGGCTAGCGGGAGGAGCAGATACGCAGTATTTT
-,-,TRBJ2-1,TRBV20-1,CSATDLSSYNERFF,TGCAGTGCTACGGACTTGAGCTCCTACAATGAGCGGTTCTTC
TRBD2,-,TRBJ2-7,TRBV12-3/TRBV12-4,CASRNSSGFIPYEQYF,TGTGCCAGCAGAAACTCTAGCGGGTTTATCCCCTACGAGCAGTACTTC
-,many,TRBJ1-2,TRBV6-6,CASSYDVSYGYTF,TGTGCCAGCAGTTACGACGTCAGCTATGGCTACACCTTC
-,few,TRBJ1-5,TRBV6-1,CASSEALAQPQHF,TGTGCCAGCAGTGAAGCGTTGGCCCAGCCCCAGCATTTT
-,many,TRBJ2-7,TRBV4-3,CASSQGLASYEQYF,TGCGCCAGCAGCCAGGGTTTGGCTTCTTACGAGCAGTACTTC
TRBD1,many,TRBJ2-1,TRBV10-3,CAIRSTGTGRRNEQFF,TGTGCCATCAGATCAACCGGGACAGGCCGCCGGAATGAGCAGTTCTTC
-,few,TRBJ2-2,TRBV6-2/TRBV6-3,CASIRQDIPDTGELFF,TGTGCCAGCATCCGACAGGACATTCCGGACACCGGGGAGCTGTTTTTT
-,many,TRBJ2-3,TRBV30,CAWSVDYQTDTQYF,TGTGCCTGGAGTGTAGACTATCAGACAGATACGCAGTATTTT
-,many,TRBJ2-1,TRBV7-9,CASSFLGRHNEQFF,TGTGCCAGCAGCTTCCTGGGAAGGCACAATGAGCAGTTCTTC
TRBD2,many,TRBJ2-5,TRBV7-9,CASSLGLAGGQETQYF,TGTGCCAGCAGCTTAGGGCTAGCGGGAGGACAAGAGACCCAGTACTTC
TRBD2,many,TRBJ2-3,TRBV10-3,CAISAIAGGTDTQYF,TGTGCCATCAGCGCCATAGCGGGAGGGACAGATACGCAGTATTTT
-,many,TRBJ2-1,TRBV12-3/TRBV12-4,CASTGFGGHNEQFF,TGTGCCAGCACCGGATTCGGAGGCCACAATGAGCAGTTCTTC
-,few,TRBJ2-7,TRBV4-1,CASSQVIVGYEQYF,TGCGCCAGCAGCCAAGTTATTGTAGGTTACGAGCAGTACTTC
-,many,TRBJ2-1,TRBV5-1,CASSLASAYSYNEQFF,TGCGCCAGCAGCTTGGCTAGCGCCTACTCCTACAATGAGCAGTTCTTC
-,many,TRBJ1-5,TRBV2,CASSAGVGQPQHF,TGTGCCAGCAGTGCCGGGGTGGGTCAGCCCCAGCATTTT
-,-,TRBJ1-5,TRBV11-2,CHSSLDGQKFQPQHF,TGTCACAGCAGCTTAGATGGGCAGAAGTTTCAGCCCCAGCATTTT
-,many,TRBJ2-3,TRBV20-1,CSAREASATSGTQYF,TGCAGTGCTAGAGAGGCTAGCGCCACCTCCGGTACGCAGTATTTT